This TCR beta chain was observed in a study of blood T cell repertoires in COVID-19. Background on the study: Spain, Italy and the United States supplied samples that represented acute and convalescent COVID-19. From T cells, B-cell-depleted T cells, or PBMCs came the material, which was cDNA or gDNA.

The cohort comprised adults aged about 18 to 100 years residing in approximately 22 US areas. Participants had their cohort set by participant-reported clinical history. CDR3 length: 15 amino acids. V was shortened by 0 bases and J by 11 bases, with 15 bases between the two germline ends. CDR1 and CDR2 from the germline V gene are SGHDT and YYEEEE. The table came from immunoSEQ multiplex PCR; TCRdb's copy has only in-frame clones and leaves some out. The sample yields hundreds of thousands of clones, around 80% seen once. The chain joins TRBV5-6 to TRBJ1-6, with D tentatively TRBD1 (5 bases). Material: PBMCs or T cells enriched from blood (not recorded which). This TCR came from a man between 25 and 39 years old with acute COVID-19. CDR3 region: CASSLEGSLEAPLHF. For the CDR3, the DNA is TGTGCCAGCAGCTTGGAGGGGTCCCTAGAAGCACCCCTCCACTTT.